This T cell receptor (beta chain) was recorded in a study of blood T cells in healthy people across ages. This CDR3 is 13 amino acids long. The J segment lost 12 bases and the V segment lost 2 bases, leaving 4 bases of the junction unmatched. Looked up from germline, CDR1 is SGHAT and CDR2 is FQNNGV. Then a second PCR, running about 7 to 11 cycles, was carried out with a sample-barcoded 5' primer and a J-beta primer mix. Every molecule of cDNA carried a tag from a template-switch adaptor with 12 random nucleotides. Each CDR3 protein gets one entry after TCRdb re-called the 5' RACE reads with MiXCR. The repertoire consists of 1.5 million to 2 million distinct CDR3 sequences, with about 30% occurring once and the leading ten covering 7.7%.

The chain carries TRBV11-2 and TRBJ2-1, with 10 positions matching TRBD2. Sequenced: blood. The receptor's source is a woman aged 25 to 39 in good health. The CDR3, as DNA: TGTGCCAGCAGCTTACTAGCGGGGGTTGGGCAGTTCTTC. Translated: CASSLLAGVGQFF.